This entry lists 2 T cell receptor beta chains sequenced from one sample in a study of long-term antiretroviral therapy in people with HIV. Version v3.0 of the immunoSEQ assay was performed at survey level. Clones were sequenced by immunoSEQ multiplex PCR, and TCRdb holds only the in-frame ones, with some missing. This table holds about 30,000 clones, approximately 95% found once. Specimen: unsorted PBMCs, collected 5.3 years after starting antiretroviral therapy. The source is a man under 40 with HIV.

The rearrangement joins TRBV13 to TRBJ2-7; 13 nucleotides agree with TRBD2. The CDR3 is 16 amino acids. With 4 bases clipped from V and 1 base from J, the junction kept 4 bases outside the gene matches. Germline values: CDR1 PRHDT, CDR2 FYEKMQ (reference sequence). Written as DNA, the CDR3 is TGTGCCAGCAGCTCCAGACTAGCGGGGGGTTCCTACGAGCAGTACTTC. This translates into CASSSRLAGGSYEQYF.

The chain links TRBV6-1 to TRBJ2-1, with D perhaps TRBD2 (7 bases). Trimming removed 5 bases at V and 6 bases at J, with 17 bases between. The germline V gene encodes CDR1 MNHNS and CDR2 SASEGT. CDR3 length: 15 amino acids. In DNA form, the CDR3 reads TGTGCCAGCAGTAAAACGCCAGGGGAGGGCAATGAGCAGTTCTTC. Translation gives CASSKTPGEGNEQFF.